This T cell receptor beta chain comes out of a study of control samples from healthy donors and cancer patients. This table comes from immunoSEQ multiplex PCR, and its TCRdb copy is limited to in-frame clones, with some not included. The repertoire holds approximately 150,000 clones, with 70% to 90% as singletons. The CDR3 loop spans 17 amino acids. Germline V lookup: CDR1 MDHEN, CDR2 SYDVKM. V lost 4 bases, J lost 4 bases, and 22 bases lay in between. The specimen sequenced was blood. V and J are TRBV28 and TRBJ1-1; D might be TRBD1 (5 bases). This TCR was sampled from a man between 18 and 35 years old in good health. CDR3 loop: CASSSGSFFAGRTEAFF. Here the CDR3 DNA reads TGTGCCAGCAGTTCGGGAAGTTTTTTCGCGGGGCGCACTGAAGCTTTCTTT.